Given below is one T cell receptor beta chain in context. The sample originates from a study of blood T cell repertoires in COVID-19. Profiling relied on immunoSEQ multiplex PCR, and the TCRdb table lists in-frame clones only, not all of them. There are some 97,000 clones in the sample; 90% to 95% occur only once, and around 1% lies in the top ten. The CDR3 consists of 18 residues. Germline V gene lookup returns CDR1 MNHNS and CDR2 SASEGT. With 1 base removed from V and 0 bases from J, the gap between germline ends came to 18 bases. The sequence was collected from a man aged 60 to 69 with acute or convalescent COVID-19. The specimen sequenced was peripheral blood. The genes are TRBV6-1 and TRBJ1-2; D gene unclear. CDR3 residues: CASSEVSRFKRANYGYTF. CDR3 nucleotide sequence: TGTGCCAGCAGTGAAGTCAGTAGATTCAAGAGGGCTAACTATGGCTACACCTTC.